This paragraph reports one T cell receptor beta chain. The germline gene is not matched at one end of the junction; a read error may be the cause. The sample originates from a study of control samples from healthy donors and cancer patients. Method: immunoSEQ multiplex PCR; TCRdb's copy keeps in-frame clones and lacks some. The sample contains around 55,000 clones, approximately 91% of which appear only once. The CDR3 runs to 15 residues. The V gene's germline CDR1 is LGHDT and CDR2 YNNKEL (reference sequence). V and J are TRBV3-1 (or the pseudogene TRBV3-2) and TRBJ2-1; D is uncertain. This receptor was obtained from a middle-aged man in good health. The specimen was blood. In nucleotides, the CDR3 is TGTGCCAGCACCCAAGGACCGACCCGCTACAATGAGCAGTTCTTC. Translation: CASTQGPTRYNEQFF.